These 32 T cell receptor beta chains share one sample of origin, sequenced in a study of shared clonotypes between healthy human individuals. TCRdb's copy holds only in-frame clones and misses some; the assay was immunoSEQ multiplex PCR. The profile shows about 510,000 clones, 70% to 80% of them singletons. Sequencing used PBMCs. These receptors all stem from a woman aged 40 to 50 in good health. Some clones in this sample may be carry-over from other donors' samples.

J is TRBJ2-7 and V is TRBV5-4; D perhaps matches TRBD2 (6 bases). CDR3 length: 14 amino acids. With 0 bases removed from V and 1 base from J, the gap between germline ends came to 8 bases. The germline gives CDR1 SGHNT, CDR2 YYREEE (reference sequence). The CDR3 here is CASSLAGVSYEQYF. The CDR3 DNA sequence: TGTGCCAGCAGCTTGGCGGGGGTTTCCTACGAGCAGTACTTC.

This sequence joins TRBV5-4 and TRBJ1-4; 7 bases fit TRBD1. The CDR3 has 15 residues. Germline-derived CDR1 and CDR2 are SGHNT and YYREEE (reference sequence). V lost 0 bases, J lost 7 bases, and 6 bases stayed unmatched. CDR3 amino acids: CASSLAGGGGEKLFF. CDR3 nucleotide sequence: TGTGCCAGCAGCTTGGCCGGAGGGGGCGGTGAAAAACTGTTTTTT. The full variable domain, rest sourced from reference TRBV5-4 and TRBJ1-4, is ETGVTQSPTHLIKTRGQQVTLRCSSQSGHNTVSWYQQALGQGPQFIFQYYREEENGRGNFPPRFSGLQFPNYSSELNVNALELDDSALYLCASSLAGGGGEKLFFGSGTQLSVL.

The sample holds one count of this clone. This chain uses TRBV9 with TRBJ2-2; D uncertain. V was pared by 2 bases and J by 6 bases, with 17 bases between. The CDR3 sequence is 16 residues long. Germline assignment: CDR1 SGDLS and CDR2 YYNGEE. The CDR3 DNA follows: TGTGCCAGCAGCGTCCCCCTCTCCTCTTCGGCCGGGGAGCTGTTTTTT. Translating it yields CASSVPLSSSAGELFF.

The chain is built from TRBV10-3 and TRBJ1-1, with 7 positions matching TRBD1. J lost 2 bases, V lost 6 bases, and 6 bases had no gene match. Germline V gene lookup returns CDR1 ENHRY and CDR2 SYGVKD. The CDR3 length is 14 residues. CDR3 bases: TGTGCCATCAGGGGACAGCTTGCTAACACTGAAGCTTTCTTT. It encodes CAIRGQLANTEAFF.

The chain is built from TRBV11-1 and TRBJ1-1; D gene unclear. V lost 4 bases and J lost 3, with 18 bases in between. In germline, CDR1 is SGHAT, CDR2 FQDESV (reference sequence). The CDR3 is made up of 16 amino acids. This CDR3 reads CASSSPEWIRDTEAFF. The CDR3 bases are TGTGCCAGCAGCTCCCCTGAGTGGATTCGGGACACTGAAGCTTTCTTT.

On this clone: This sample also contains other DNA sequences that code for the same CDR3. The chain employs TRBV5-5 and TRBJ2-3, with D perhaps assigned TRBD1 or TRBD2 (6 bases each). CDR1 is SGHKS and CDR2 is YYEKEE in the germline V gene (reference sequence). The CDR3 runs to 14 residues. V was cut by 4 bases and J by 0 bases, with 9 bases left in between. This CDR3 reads CASSRGQSTDTQYF. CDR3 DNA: TGTGCCAGCAGCCGGGGGCAGAGCACAGATACGCAGTATTTT.

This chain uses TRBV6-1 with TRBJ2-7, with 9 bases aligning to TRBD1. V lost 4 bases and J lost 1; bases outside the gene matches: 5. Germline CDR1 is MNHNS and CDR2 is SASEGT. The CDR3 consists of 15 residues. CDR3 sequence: CASSGTGAGSYEQYF. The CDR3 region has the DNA TGTGCCAGCAGTGGGACAGGGGCTGGTTCCTACGAGCAGTACTTC.

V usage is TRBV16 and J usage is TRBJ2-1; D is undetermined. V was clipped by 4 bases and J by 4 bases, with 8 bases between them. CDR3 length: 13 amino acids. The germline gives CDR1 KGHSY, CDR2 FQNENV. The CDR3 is CASSLASYNEQFF. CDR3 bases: TGTGCCAGCAGCCTTGCTAGTTACAATGAGCAGTTCTTC.

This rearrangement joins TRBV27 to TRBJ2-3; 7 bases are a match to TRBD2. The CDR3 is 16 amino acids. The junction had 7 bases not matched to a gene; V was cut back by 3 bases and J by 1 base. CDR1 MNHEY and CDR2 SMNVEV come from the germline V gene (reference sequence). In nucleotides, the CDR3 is TGTGCCAGCAGTTTCGGGGGGAGGAGTGGCACAGATACGCAGTATTTT. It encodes CASSFGGRSGTDTQYF.

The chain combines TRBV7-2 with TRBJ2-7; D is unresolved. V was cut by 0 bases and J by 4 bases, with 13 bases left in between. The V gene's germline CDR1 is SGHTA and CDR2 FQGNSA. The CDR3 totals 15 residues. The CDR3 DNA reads TGTGCCAGCAGCTTAGCAGTGTGGATTGGGTACGAGCAGTACTTC. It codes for CASSLAVWIGYEQYF. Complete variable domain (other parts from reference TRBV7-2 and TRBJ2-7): GAGVSQSPSNKVTEKGKDVELRCDPISGHTALYWYRQSLGQGLEFLIYFQGNSAPDKSGLPSDRFSAERTGGSVSTLTIQRTQQEDSAVYLCASSLAVWIGYEQYFGPGTRLTVT.

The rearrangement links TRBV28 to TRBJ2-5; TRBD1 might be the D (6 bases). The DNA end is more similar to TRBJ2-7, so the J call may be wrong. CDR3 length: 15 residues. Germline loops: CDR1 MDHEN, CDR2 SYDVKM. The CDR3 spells CASSAAGTPTYEQYF. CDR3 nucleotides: TGTGCCAGCAGTGCGGCAGGGACACCAACCTACGAGCAGTACTTC.

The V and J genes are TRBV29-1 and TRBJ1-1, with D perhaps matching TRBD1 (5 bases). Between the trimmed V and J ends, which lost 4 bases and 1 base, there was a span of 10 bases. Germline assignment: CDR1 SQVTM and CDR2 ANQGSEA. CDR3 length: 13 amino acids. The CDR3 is CSVGPTGNTEAFF. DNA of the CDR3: TGCAGCGTTGGCCCTACAGGGAACACTGAAGCTTTCTTT.

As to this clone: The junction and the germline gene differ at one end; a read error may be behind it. CDR3 sequence reads: CASSPLLAGVSSEQYF. For the CDR3, the DNA is TGTGCCAGCAGCCCGTTACTAGCGGGAGTCTCCTCCGAGCAGTACTTC. This chain connects TRBV7-9 to TRBJ2-7, with 11 bases identical to TRBD2. Per germline, CDR1 SEHNR and CDR2 FQNEAQ (reference sequence). This CDR3 is built from 16 residues.

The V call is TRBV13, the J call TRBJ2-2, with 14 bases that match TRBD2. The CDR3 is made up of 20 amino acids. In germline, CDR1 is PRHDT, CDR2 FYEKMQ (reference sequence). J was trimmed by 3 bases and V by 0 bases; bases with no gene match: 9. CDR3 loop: CASSLGLGLAGGWDTGELFF. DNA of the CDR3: TGTGCCAGCAGCTTAGGCCTTGGACTAGCGGGAGGATGGGACACCGGGGAGCTGTTTTTT.

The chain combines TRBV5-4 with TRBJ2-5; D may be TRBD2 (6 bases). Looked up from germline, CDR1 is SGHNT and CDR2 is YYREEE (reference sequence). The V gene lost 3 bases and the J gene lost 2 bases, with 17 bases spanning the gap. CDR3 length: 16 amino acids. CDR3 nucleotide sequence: TGTGCCAGCAGCTCCGGAGTAGCGGCCGATCAAGAGACCCAGTACTTC. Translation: CASSSGVAADQETQYF.

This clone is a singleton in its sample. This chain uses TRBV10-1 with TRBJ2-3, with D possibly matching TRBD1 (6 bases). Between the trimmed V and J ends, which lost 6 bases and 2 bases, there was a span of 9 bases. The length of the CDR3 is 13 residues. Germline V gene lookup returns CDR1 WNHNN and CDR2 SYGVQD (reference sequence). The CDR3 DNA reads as TGCGCCAGCAGGTTGGGGGCCACAGATACGCAGTATTTT. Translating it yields CASRLGATDTQYF.

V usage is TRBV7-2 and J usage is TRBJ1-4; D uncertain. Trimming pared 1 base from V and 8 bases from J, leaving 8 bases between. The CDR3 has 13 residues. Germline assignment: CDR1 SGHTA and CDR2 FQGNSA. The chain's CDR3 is CASSLGTREKLFF. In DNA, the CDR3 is TGTGCCAGCAGCTTAGGGACCCGGGAAAAACTGTTTTTT.

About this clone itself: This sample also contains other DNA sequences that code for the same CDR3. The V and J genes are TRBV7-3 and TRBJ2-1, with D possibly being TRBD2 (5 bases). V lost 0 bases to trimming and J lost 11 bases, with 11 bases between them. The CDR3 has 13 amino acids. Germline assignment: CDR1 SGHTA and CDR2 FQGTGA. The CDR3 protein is CASSLTFAGQQFF. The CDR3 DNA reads TGTGCCAGCAGCTTAACGTTTGCGGGCCAGCAGTTCTTC.

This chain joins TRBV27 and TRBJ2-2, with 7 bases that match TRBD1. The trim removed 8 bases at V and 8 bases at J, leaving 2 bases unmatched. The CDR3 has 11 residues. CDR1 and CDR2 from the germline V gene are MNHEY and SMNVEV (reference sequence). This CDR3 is CASRRGGELFF. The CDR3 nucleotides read TGTGCCAGCCGCAGGGGGGGGGAGCTGTTTTTT.

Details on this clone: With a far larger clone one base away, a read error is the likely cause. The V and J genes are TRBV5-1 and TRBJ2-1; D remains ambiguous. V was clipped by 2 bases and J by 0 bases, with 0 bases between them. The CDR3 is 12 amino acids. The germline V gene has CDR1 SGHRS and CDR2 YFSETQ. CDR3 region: CASSFSYNEQFF. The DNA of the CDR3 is TGCGCCAGCAGCTTCTCCTACAATGAGCAGTTCTTC.

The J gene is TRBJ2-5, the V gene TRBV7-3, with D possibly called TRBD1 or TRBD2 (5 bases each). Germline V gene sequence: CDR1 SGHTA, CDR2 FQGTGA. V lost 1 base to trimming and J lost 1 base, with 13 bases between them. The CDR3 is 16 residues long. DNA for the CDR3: TGTGCCAGCAGCTTAATGGGACCGGGACCCCAAGAGACCCAGTACTTC. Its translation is CASSLMGPGPQETQYF. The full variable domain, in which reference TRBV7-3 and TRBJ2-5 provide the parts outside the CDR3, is GAGVSQTPSNKVTEKGKYVELRCDPISGHTALYWYRQSLGQGPEFLIYFQGTGAADDSGLPNDRFFAVRPEGSVSTLKIQRTERGDSAVYLCASSLMGPGPQETQYFGPGTRLLVL.

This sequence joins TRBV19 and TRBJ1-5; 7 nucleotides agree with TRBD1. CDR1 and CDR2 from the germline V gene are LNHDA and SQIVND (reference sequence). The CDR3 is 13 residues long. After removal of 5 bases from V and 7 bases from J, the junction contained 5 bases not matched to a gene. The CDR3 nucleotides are TGTGCCAGTAGTGGTACAGGGGTGCAGCCCCAGCATTTT. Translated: CASSGTGVQPQHF.

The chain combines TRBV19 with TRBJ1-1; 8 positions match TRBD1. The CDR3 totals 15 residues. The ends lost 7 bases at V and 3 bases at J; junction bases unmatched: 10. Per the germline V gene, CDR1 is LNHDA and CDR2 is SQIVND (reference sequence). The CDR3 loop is CASTNGQDRDTEAFF. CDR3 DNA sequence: TGTGCCAGTACAAACGGACAGGACAGGGACACTGAAGCTTTCTTT.

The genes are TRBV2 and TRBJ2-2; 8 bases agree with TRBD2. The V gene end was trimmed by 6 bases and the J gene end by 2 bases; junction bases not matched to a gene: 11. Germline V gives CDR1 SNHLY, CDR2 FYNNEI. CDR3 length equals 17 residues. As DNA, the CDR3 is TGTGCCAGCAGCCTACTGGGAGGGACTAGTAACACCGGGGAGCTGTTTTTT. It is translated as CASSLLGGTSNTGELFF.

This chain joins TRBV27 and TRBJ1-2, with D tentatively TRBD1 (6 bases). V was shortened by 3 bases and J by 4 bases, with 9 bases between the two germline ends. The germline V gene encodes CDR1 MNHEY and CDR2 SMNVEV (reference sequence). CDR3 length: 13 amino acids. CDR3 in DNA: TGTGCCAGCAGTTTTAGCAGGGGCTATGGCTACACCTTC. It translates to CASSFSRGYGYTF.

The CDR3 DNA is TGTGCCAGCTCACCACTTGCACAGGGTGTCGGCGAGCAGTACTTC. This sequence encodes CASSPLAQGVGEQYF. This chain joins TRBV18 and TRBJ2-7; a weak D match, TRBD1 (6 bases). V was cut by 1 base and J by 6 bases, with 16 bases left in between. Germline CDR1 is KGHSH and CDR2 is LQKENI. The CDR3 loop spans 15 amino acids.

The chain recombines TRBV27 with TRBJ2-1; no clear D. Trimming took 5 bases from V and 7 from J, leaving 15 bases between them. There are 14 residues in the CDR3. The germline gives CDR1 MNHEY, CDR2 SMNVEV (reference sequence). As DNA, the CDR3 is TGTGCCAGCAGTCCAACCTTCCCGTCAAATGAGCAGTTCTTC. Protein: CASSPTFPSNEQFF.

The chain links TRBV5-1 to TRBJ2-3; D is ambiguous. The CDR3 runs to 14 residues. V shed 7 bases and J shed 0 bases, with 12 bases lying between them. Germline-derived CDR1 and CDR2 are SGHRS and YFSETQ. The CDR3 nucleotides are TGCGCCAGCCTCCCCGGTACTAGCACAGATACGCAGTATTTT. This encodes CASLPGTSTDTQYF.

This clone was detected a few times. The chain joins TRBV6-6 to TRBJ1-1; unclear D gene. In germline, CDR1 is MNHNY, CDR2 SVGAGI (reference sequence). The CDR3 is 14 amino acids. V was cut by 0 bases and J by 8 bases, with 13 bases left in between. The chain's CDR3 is CASSYSTTGVEAFF. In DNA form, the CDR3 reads TGTGCCAGCAGTTACTCGACAACTGGGGTCGAAGCTTTCTTT.

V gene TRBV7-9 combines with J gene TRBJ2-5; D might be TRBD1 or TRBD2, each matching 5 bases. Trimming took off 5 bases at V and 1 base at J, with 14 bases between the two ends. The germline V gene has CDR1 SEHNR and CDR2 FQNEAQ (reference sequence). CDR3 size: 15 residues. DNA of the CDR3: TGTGCCAGCAGCCCTGGGGGAACTCTCCAAGAGACCCAGTACTTC. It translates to CASSPGGTLQETQYF. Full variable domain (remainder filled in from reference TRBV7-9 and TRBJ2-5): DTGVSQNPRHKITKRGQNVTFRCDPISEHNRLYWYRQTLGQGPEFLTYFQNEAQLEKSRLLSDRFSAERPKGSFSTLEIQRTEQGDSAMYLCASSPGGTLQETQYFGPGTRLLVL.

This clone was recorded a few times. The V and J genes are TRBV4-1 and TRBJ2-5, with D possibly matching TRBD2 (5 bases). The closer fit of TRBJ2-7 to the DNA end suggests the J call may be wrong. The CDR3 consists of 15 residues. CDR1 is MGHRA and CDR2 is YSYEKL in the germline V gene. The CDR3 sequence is CASGPEGAATYEQYF. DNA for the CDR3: TGCGCCAGCGGCCCAGAGGGAGCGGCGACCTACGAGCAGTACTTC.

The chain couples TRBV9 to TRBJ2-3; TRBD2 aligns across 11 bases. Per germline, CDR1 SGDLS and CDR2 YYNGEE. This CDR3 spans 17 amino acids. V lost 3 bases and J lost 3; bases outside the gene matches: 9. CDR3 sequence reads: CASSARGLAVPTDTQYF. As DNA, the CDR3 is TGTGCCAGCAGCGCCAGGGGACTAGCGGTACCTACAGATACGCAGTATTTT.